The entry that follows covers one TCR beta chain sequence. Its antigen remains unidentified. Trimming left V 3 bases short and J 2 bases short, with 18 bases between. The germline V gene encodes CDR1 SGHTA and CDR2 FQGNSA. The CDR3 contains 17 residues. TCRdb keeps only in-frame clones here, not all; method: immunoSEQ multiplex PCR. In the table there are about 130,000 clones, over 90% of which are singletons. This sample is drawn from a study of cytomegalovirus exposure and HLA in healthy donors. Overall study context: The approximately 120 validation repertoires used the same platform as the 666 first-cohort repertoires, a later analysis reported. Regarding the study as a whole: According to a subsequent analysis, TCR clusters from the first cohort were inclined to appear together in the roughly 130 validation repertoires. The investigators catalogued 164 TCR beta chains as cytomegalovirus-associated.

The donors belonged to the roughly 130-subject validation cohort, separate from the roughly 700-subject first cohort. Sequenced input: PBMCs. The TCR sequence derives from a man between 18 and 29 years old in good health and CMV-seropositive. V usage is TRBV7-2 and J usage is TRBJ2-3, with a tentative D call TRBD2 (6 bases). The CDR3 region has the DNA TGTGCCAGCAGCTTTAGGTTTCGAGGGAGGCTCACAGATACGCAGTATTTT. This encodes CASSFRFRGRLTDTQYF.